The sequence of this T cell receptor (beta chain) was determined in a study of shared clonotypes between healthy human individuals. Naive CD8 cells lacked CD45RO, underwent positive selection for CCR7 and left out terminally differentiated effector memory CD45RA+ cells. Donors were healthy HIV-negative adults without recently reported acute infections or vaccinations. Caucasian adults residing in Nashville, Tennessee made up all the donors. Trimming took 5 bases from V and 3 from J; bases not matched to a gene: 5. CDR3 length: 15 amino acids. CDR1 and CDR2 from the germline V gene are MDHEN and SYDVKM. Deep-level running was used for the assay. Repertoires were generated with immunoSEQ multiplex PCR, while TCRdb's copy carries only in-frame clones and drops some. The top ten clones hold around 1.1% of a sample with about 2 million clones, about 95% of them seen once. With respect to this clone: Antigen unknown.

Study-wide findings and caveats: Researchers found naive subsets generally carried larger estimated richness than memory subsets.

The receptor was isolated from a man younger than 30 in good health. The sequenced material came from naive CD8+ T cells sorted from blood. The genes are TRBV28 and TRBJ2-5; 11 bases fit TRBD1. In DNA, the CDR3 is TGTGCCAGCAGTACCTGGGACAGGGGGAAAGAGACCCAGTACTTC. Translated, it gives CASSTWDRGKETQYF.